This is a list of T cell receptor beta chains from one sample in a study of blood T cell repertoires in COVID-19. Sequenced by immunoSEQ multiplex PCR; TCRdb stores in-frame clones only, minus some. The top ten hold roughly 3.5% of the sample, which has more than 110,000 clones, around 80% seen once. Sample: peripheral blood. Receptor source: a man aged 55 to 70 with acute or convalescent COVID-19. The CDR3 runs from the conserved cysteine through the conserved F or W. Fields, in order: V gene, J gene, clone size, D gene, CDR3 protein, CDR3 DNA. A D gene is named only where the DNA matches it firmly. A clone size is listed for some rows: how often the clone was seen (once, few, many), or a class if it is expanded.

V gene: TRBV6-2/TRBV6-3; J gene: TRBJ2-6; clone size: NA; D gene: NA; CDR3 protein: CASSPGGSGANVLTF; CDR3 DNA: TGTGCCAGCAGTCCCGGGGGCTCTGGGGCCAACGTCCTGACTTTC
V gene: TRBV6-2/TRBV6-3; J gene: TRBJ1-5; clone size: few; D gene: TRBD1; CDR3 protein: CASTYSVTGNRLPQHF; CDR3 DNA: TGTGCCAGCACTTACTCCGTGACAGGGAATCGTCTGCCCCAGCATTTT
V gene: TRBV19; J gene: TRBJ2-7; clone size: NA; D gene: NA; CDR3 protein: CASSTGRGASYEQYF; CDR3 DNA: TGTGCCAGTAGTACAGGGAGGGGGGCCTCCTACGAGCAGTACTTC
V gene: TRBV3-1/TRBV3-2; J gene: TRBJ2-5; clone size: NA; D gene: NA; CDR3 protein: CASSPALGPQETQYF; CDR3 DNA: TGTGCCAGCAGCCCCGCCCTGGGCCCCCAAGAGACCCAGTACTTC
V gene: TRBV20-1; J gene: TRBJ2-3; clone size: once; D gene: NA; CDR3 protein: CSASNSAGVTDTQYF; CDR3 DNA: TGCAGTGCTAGTAATAGCGCCGGGGTCACAGATACGCAGTATTTT
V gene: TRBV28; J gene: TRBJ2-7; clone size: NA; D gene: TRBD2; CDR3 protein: CASRLGTSGQMGSYEQYF; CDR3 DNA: TGTGCCAGCAGACTCGGGACTAGCGGGCAGATGGGCTCCTACGAGCAGTACTTC
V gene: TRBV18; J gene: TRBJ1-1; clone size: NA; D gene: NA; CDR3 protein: CASSLGVTGNTEAFF; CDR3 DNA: TGTGCCAGCTCTTTAGGGGTGACAGGGAACACTGAAGCTTTCTTT
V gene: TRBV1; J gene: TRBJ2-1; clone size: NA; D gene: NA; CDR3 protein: CTSSQFLAGVKGEQFF; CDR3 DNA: TGCACCAGCAGCCAGTTTCTAGCGGGAGTAAAAGGTGAGCAGTTCTTC
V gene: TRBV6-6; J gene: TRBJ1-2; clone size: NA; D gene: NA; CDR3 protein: CASSWRGGYGYTF; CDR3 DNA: TGTGCCAGCAGTTGGAGAGGAGGCTATGGCTACACCTTC
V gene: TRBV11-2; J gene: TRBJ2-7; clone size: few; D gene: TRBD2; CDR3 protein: CASSLLTSVSSYEQYF; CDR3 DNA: TGTGCCAGCAGCTTGCTAACTAGCGTGAGCTCCTACGAGCAGTACTTC
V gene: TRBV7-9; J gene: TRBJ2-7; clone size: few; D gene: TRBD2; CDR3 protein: CASSVGLAASEQYF; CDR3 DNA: TGTGCCAGCAGCGTCGGACTAGCAGCGTCCGAGCAGTACTTC
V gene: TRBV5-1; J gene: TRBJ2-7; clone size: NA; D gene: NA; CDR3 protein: CASSSGSPNYEQYF; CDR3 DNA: TGCGCCAGCAGCTCCGGGTCCCCCAACTACGAGCAGTACTTC
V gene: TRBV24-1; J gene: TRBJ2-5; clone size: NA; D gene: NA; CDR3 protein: CATTKPLPRRGETQYF; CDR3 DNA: TGTGCCACCACCAAACCCCTACCACGGAGGGGAGAGACCCAGTACTTC
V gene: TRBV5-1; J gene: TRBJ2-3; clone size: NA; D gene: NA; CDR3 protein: CASSLDLSGGTDTQYF; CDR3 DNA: TGCGCCAGCAGCTTGGATCTCTCAGGGGGCACAGATACGCAGTATTTT
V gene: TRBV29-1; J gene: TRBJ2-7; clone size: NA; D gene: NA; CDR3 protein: CSVLKSESYEQYF; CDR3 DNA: TGCAGCGTGTTGAAGAGCGAGTCCTACGAGCAGTACTTC
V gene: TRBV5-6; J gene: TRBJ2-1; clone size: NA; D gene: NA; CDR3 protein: CASSLWAGLQNEQFF; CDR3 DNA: TGTGCCAGCAGCTTGTGGGCAGGCCTACAGAATGAGCAGTTCTTC
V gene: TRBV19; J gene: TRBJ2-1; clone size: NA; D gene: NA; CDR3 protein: CASSIKASYYYNEQFF; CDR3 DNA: TGTGCCAGTAGTATAAAGGCTAGCTATTACTACAATGAGCAGTTCTTC
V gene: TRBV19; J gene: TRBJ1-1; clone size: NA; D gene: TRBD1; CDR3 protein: CASRDRGRENTEAFF; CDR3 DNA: TGTGCCAGCCGGGACAGGGGACGAGAAAACACTGAAGCTTTCTTT
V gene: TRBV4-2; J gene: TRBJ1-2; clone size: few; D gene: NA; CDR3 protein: CASSQDLRALGPNYGYTF; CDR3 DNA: TGTGCCAGCAGCCAAGATCTGCGGGCCCTAGGGCCCAACTATGGCTACACCTTC
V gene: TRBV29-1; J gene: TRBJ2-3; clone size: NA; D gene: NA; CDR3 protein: CSVERTNADTQYF; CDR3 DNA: TGCAGCGTTGAAAGGACTAACGCAGATACGCAGTATTTT
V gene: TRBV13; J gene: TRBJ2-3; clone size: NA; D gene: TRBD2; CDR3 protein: CASSPRTSGKDTQYF; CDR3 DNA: TGTGCCAGCAGCCCTCGGACTAGCGGGAAGGATACGCAGTATTTT
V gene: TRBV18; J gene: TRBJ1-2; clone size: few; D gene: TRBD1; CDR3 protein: CASSSQGATGYTF; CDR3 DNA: TGTGCCAGCTCATCCCAGGGGGCTACTGGCTACACCTTC
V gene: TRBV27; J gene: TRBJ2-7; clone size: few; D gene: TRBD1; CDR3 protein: CASSSPGQIYEQYF; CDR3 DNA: TGTGCCAGCAGTTCGCCGGGACAGATCTACGAGCAGTACTTC
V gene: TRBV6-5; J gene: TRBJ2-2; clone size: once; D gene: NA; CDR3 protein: CASSQVPGELFF; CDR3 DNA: TGTGCCAGCAGTCAGGTTCCCGGGGAGCTGTTTTTT
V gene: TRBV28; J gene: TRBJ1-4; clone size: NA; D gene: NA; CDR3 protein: CASSLPGEAGNEKLFF; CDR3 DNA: TGTGCCAGCAGTCTACCCGGTGAGGCTGGTAATGAAAAACTGTTTTTT
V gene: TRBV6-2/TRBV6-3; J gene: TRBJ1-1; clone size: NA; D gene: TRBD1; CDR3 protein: CASSWTGGAVNTEAFF; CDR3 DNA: TGTGCCAGCAGTTGGACAGGGGGCGCGGTAAACACTGAAGCTTTCTTT
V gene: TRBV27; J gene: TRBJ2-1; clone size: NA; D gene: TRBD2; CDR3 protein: CASSPWGGRLANEQFF; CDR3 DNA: TGTGCCAGCAGTCCATGGGGCGGGAGGTTGGCGAATGAGCAGTTCTTC
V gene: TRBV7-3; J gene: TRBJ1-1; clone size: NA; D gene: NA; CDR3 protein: CASSLTALANTEAFF; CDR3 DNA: TGTGCCAGCAGCTTGACAGCCCTGGCGAACACTGAAGCTTTCTTT
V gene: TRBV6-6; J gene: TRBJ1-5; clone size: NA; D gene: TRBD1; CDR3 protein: CASSYGTGEQPQHF; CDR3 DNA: TGTGCCAGCAGTTATGGGACAGGGGAGCAGCCCCAGCATTTT
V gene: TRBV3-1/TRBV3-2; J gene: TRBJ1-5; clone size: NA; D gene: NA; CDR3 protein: CASSQAGPSNQPQHF; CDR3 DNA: TGTGCCAGCAGCCAGGCGGGGCCCTCCAATCAGCCCCAGCATTTT
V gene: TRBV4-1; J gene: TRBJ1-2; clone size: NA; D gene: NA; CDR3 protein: CASSQDELLHYGYTF; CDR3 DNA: TGCGCCAGCAGCCAAGATGAACTCCTTCACTATGGCTACACCTTC
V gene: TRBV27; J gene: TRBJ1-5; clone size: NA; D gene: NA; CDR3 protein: CASSSGTSSNQPQHF; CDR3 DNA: TGTGCCAGCAGTTCCGGGACTTCCAGCAATCAGCCCCAGCATTTT
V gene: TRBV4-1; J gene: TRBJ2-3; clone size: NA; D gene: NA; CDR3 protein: CASSQDSTQYF; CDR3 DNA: TGCGCCAGCAGCCAAGACAGTACGCAGTATTTT
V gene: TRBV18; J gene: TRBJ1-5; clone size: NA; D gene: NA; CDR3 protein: CASSPRRISNQPQHF; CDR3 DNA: TGTGCCAGCTCACCAAGGCGGATTAGCAATCAGCCCCAGCATTTT
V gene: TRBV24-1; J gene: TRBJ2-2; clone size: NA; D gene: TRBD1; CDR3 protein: CATSDWGTGRTGELFF; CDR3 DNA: TGTGCCACCAGTGATTGGGGGACAGGGAGGACCGGGGAGCTGTTTTTT
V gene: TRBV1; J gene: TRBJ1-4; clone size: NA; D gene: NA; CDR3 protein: CTSSPVSGPGTLSEKLFF; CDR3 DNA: TGCACCAGCAGCCCTGTGTCGGGTCCCGGGACATTGAGTGAAAAACTGTTTTTT
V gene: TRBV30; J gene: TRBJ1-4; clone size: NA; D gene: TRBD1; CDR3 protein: CALTGQVNEKLFF; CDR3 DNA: TGTGCCTTAACGGGACAGGTCAATGAAAAACTGTTTTTT
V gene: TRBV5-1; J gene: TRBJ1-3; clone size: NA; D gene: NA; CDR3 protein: CASSLLGRDSGNTIYF; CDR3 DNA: TGCGCCAGCAGCTTGTTGGGCAGAGACTCTGGAAACACCATATATTTT
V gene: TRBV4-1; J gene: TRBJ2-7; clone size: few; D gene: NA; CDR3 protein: CASSPAGSRYEQYF; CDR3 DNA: TGCGCCAGCAGCCCTGCCGGGTCCCGCTACGAGCAGTACTTC
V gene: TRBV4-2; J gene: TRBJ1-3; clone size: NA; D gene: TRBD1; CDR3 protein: CASSETGAVGNTIYF; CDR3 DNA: TGTGCCAGCAGCGAAACAGGGGCTGTTGGAAACACCATATATTTT
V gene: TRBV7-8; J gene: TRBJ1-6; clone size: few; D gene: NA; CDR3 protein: CASSLGAAGDNSPLHF; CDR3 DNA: TGTGCCAGCAGCTTAGGAGCGGCAGGGGATAATTCACCCCTCCACTTT
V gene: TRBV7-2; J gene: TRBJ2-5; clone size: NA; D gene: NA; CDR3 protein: CASRRQETQYF; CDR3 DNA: TGTGCCAGCAGGCGGCAAGAGACCCAGTACTTC
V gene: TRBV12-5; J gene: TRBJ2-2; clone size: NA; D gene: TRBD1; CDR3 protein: CASGWDRGPNTGELFF; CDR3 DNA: TGTGCTAGTGGTTGGGACAGGGGACCGAACACCGGGGAGCTGTTTTTT
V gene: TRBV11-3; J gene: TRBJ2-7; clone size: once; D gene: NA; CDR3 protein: CASSSPGQYDEQYF; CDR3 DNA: TGTGCCAGCAGCTCCCCAGGGCAATACGACGAGCAGTACTTC
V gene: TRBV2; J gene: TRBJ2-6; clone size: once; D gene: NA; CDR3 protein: CARNPTGSSGANVLTF; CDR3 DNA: TGTGCCAGGAATCCTACAGGGTCCTCTGGGGCCAACGTCCTGACTTTC
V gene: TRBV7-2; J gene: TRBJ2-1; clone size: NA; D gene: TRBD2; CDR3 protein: CASSSPGLAGINEQFF; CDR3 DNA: TGTGCCAGCAGCTCCCCGGGGCTAGCGGGGATCAATGAGCAGTTCTTC
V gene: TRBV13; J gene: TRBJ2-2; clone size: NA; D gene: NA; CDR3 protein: CASSVITGELFF; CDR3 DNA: TGTGCCAGCAGCGTCATCACCGGGGAGCTGTTTTTT
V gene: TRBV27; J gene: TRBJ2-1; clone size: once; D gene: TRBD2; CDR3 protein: CASSFSGRVGNEQFF; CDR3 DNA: TGTGCCAGCAGCTTTAGCGGGAGAGTAGGCAATGAGCAGTTCTTC
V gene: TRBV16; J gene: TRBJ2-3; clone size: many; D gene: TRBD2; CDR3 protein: CASTLLAGSTDTQYF; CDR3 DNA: TGTGCCAGCACCTTACTAGCGGGAAGCACAGATACGCAGTATTTT
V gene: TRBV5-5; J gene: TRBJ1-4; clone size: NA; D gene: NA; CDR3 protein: CASSSPVRETEKLFF; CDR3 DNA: TGTGCCAGCAGCTCCCCGGTTCGGGAAACCGAAAAACTGTTTTTT
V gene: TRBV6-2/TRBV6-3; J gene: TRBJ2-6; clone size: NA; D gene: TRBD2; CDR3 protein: CASSYGPGLAGGPGANVLTF; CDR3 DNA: TGTGCCAGCAGTTACGGACCGGGACTAGCGGGAGGGCCTGGGGCCAACGTCCTGACTTTC
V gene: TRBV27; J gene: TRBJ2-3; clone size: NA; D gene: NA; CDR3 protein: CASSLSRGDTQYF; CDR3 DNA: TGTGCCAGCAGTTTATCTCGGGGAGATACGCAGTATTTT
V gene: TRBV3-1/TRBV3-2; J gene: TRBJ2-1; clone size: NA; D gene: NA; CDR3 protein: CASSQGYRQGTYNEQFF; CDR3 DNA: TGTGCCAGCAGCCAAGGGTACAGGCAAGGGACCTACAATGAGCAGTTCTTC
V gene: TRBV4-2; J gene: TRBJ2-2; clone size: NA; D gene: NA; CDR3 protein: CASSQGGFSSGELFF; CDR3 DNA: TGTGCCAGCAGCCAAGGAGGGTTTAGTTCCGGGGAGCTGTTTTTT
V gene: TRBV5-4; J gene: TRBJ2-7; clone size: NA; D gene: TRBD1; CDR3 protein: CASSLTGGTYEQYF; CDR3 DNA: TGTGCCAGCAGCTTGACAGGGGGAACCTACGAGCAGTACTTC